Shown below are 4 T cell receptor beta chains from a single sample sequenced in a study of blood T cell repertoires in COVID-19. Some clones are missing from TCRdb's copy, which holds only in-frame ones; the method was immunoSEQ multiplex PCR. The table lists roughly 35,000 clones, roughly nine tenths of them singletons. The specimen was peripheral blood. These receptors all stem from a man in his 70s with acute or convalescent COVID-19.

The genes are TRBV7-2 and TRBJ2-4; 7 positions match TRBD1. Germline V gene data show CDR1 as SGHTA and CDR2 as FQGNSA. The J segment lost 6 bases and the V segment lost 5 bases, leaving 1 base of the junction unmatched. There are 12 residues in the CDR3. CDR3 amino acids: CASSRQGNIQYF. The CDR3 DNA reads as TGTGCCAGCAGCCGACAGGGAAACATTCAGTACTTC.

The chain is built from TRBV12-3 or TRBV12-4 and TRBJ2-7; D gene unclear. The CDR3 length is 12 residues. Trimming pared 5 bases from V and 3 bases from J, leaving 8 bases between. DNA for the CDR3: TGTGCCAGCAGTCTCCCCCGCTACGAGCAGTACTTC. Its protein is CASSLPRYEQYF.

The CDR3 DNA is TGTGCCAGTAGTCTTCAAGGAGCGGGGGACAATGAGCAGTTCTTC. Protein product: CASSLQGAGDNEQFF. The chain employs TRBV19 and TRBJ2-1; TRBD2 agrees at 8 bases. Trimming removed 5 bases from V and 5 bases from J; junction bases left unmatched: 8. The CDR3 sequence is 15 residues long. The V gene's germline CDR1 is LNHDA and CDR2 SQIVND (reference sequence).

This sequence joins TRBV5-1 and TRBJ2-1, with TRBD2 identical over 7 bases. The germline gives CDR1 SGHRS, CDR2 YFSETQ. Germline trimming cut 2 bases from V and 8 bases from J; bases unmatched to any gene: 7. The CDR3 totals 14 residues. The CDR3 DNA sequence: TGCGCCAGCAGCTTAGCGACTAGCAGCCATGAGCAGTTCTTC. This sequence encodes CASSLATSSHEQFF.